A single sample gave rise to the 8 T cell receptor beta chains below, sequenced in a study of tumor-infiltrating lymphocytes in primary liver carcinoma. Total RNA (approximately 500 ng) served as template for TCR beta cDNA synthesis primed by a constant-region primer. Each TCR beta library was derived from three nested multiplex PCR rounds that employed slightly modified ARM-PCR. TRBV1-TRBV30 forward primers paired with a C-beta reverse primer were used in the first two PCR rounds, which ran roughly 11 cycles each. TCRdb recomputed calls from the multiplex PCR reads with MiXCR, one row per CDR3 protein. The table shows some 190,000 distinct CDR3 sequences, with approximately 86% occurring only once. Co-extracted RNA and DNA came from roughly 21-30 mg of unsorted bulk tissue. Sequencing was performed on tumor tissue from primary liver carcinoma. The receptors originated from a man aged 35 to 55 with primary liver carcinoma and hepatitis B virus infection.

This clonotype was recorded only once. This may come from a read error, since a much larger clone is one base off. The CDR3 DNA reads as TGTGCCACCGGTTGGACAGTGAACAATCAGCCCCAGCATTTT. Its translation: CATGWTVNNQPQHF. The chain has TRBV19 and TRBJ1-5; TRBD1 is a possible D gene (6 bases). The CDR3 is made up of 14 amino acids. Germline CDR1 reads LNHDA; CDR2 reads SQIVND (reference sequence). V dropped 10 bases and J dropped 3 bases, with 16 bases sitting between them.

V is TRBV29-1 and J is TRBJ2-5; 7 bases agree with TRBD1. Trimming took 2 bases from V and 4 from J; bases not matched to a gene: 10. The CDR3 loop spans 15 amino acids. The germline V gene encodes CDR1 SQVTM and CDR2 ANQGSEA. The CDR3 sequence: CSVESERGRTETQYF. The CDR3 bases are TGCAGCGTTGAATCGGAAAGGGGGCGAACAGAGACCCAGTACTTC. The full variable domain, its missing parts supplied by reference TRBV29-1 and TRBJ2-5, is SAVISQKPSRDICQRGTSLTIQCQVDSQVTMMFWYRQQPGQSLTLIATANQGSEATYESGFVIDKFPISRPNLTFSTLTVSNMSPEDSSIYLCSVESERGRTETQYFGPGTRLLVL.

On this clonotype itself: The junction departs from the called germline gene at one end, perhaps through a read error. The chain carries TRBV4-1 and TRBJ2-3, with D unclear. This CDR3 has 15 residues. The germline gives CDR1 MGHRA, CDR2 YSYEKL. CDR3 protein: CASSHDPSGRDTQCF. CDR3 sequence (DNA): TGCGCCAGCAGTCATGATCCGAGTGGAAGGGATACGCAGTGTTTT.

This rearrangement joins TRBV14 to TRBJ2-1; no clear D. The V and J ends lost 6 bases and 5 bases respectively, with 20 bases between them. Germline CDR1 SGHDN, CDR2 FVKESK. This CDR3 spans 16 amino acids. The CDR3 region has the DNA TGTGCCAGCAGTACCGTAGTCGGATGGGTAAACAATGAGCAGTTCTTC. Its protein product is CASSTVVGWVNNEQFF.

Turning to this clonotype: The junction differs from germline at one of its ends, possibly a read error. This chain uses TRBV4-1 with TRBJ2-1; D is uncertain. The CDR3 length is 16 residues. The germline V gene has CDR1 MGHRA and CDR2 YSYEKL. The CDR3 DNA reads TGCGCCAGCAGCACTCCTCCCGCTTCGATTTACAATAAGCAGTTCTTC. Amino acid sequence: CASSTPPASIYNKQFF.

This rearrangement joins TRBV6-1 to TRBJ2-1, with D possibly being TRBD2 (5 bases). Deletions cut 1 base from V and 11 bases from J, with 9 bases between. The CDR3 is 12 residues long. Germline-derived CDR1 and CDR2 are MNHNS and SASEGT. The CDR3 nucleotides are TGTGCCAGCAGTGAAGGGAGGAATCAGCAGTTCTTC. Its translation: CASSEGRNQQFF.

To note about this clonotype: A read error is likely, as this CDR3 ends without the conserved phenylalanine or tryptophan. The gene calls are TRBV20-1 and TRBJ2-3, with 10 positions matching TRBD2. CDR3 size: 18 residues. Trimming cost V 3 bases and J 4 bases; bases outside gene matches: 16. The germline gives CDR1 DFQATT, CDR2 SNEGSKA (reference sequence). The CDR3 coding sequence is TGCAGTGCTAGTATCGGGACACCTCTAGCGGGAGTGGCAGATACGCAGTATTCT. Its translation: CSASIGTPLAGVADTQYS.

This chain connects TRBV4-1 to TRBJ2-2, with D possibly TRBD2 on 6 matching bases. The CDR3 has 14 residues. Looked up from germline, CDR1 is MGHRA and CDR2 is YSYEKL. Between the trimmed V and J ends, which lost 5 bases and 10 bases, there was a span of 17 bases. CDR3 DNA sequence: TGCGCCAGCAGCGGGCGGGGTAATGCCGAGGAGCTGTTTTTT. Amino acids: CASSGRGNAEELFF.